The rows below give T cell receptor beta chains drawn from one sample of a study of blood T cell repertoires in COVID-19. Sequencing was performed with immunoSEQ multiplex PCR; in TCRdb, only in-frame clones are kept and a portion is missing. The data contain about 190,000 clones, roughly 80% of them seen just once; the ten biggest clones take up about 4.9%. The sequencing sample was made of peripheral blood. These receptors all come from a woman under 40 with acute or convalescent COVID-19. CDR3s include the opening cysteine and the closing phenylalanine or tryptophan. A D gene is named only where the DNA matches it firmly. Some rows have no size entry. The others give once, few or many, or a class for an expanded clone.

>NA|TRBJ1-1|NA|TRBV6-4
CASSEGRGEAFF
TGTGCCAGCAGTGAAGGTAGGGGTGAAGCTTTCTTT
>NA|TRBJ1-2|few|TRBV28
CASSFRVFGYTF
TGTGCCAGCAGTTTTCGGGTTTTCGGCTACACCTTC
>NA|TRBJ1-2|NA|TRBV19
CASSIRQDYGYTF
TGTGCCAGTAGTATCAGACAGGACTATGGCTACACCTTC
>NA|TRBJ2-1|NA|TRBV7-7
CASSLGEPSYNEQFF
TGTGCTAGCAGCTTAGGCGAGCCCTCCTACAATGAGCAGTTCTTC
>NA|TRBJ1-3|few|TRBV16
CASSQARGLIGNTIYF
TGTGCCAGCAGCCAAGCCCGAGGTCTCATCGGAAACACCATATATTTT
>TRBD1|TRBJ1-2|NA|TRBV2
CASRATDREGDYGYTF
TGTGCCAGCAGAGCGACCGACAGGGAAGGGGACTATGGCTACACCTTC
>TRBD2|TRBJ2-1|NA|TRBV6-5
CASSRLAAVEQFF
TGTGCCAGCAGTCGACTAGCGGCGGTTGAGCAGTTCTTC
>NA|TRBJ2-7|few|TRBV6-5
CASSRGATYEQYF
TGTGCCAGCAGCCGGGGGGCCACCTACGAGCAGTACTTC
>NA|TRBJ2-7|NA|TRBV4-3
CASSQDSTRPYEQYF
TGCGCCAGCAGCCAAGATTCCACTAGACCATACGAGCAGTACTTC
>TRBD2|TRBJ2-7|NA|TRBV5-6
CASSFVPSGYEQYF
TGTGCCAGCAGCTTTGTTCCTAGCGGCTACGAGCAGTACTTC
>TRBD1|TRBJ1-1|NA|TRBV11-2
CASRQGAGLTEAFF
TGTGCCAGCAGGCAGGGGGCGGGTCTGACTGAAGCTTTCTTT
>NA|TRBJ1-2|once|TRBV7-2
CASSAQGYGYTF
TGTGCCAGCAGCGCACAGGGTTATGGCTACACCTTC
>TRBD2|TRBJ2-5|NA|TRBV5-1
CASSLGREKETQYF
TGCGCCAGCAGCTTGGGGCGGGAGAAGGAGACCCAGTACTTC
>NA|TRBJ2-4|NA|TRBV10-2
CASSVGQIAKNIQYF
TGCGCCAGCAGTGTTGGTCAGATAGCCAAAAACATTCAGTACTTC
>NA|TRBJ1-6|NA|TRBV28
CASSFQGRNSPLHF
TGTGCCAGCAGTTTTCAGGGGCGGAATTCACCCCTCCACTTT
>NA|TRBJ1-1|once|TRBV11-2
CASRPPVTEAFF
TGTGCCAGCAGACCTCCAGTTACTGAAGCTTTCTTT
>NA|TRBJ2-5|once|TRBV3-1/TRBV3-2
CASLLARLGQETQYF
TGTGCCAGCCTTTTGGCTCGACTAGGTCAAGAGACCCAGTACTTC
>NA|TRBJ2-3|NA|TRBV4-1
CASSQASVDTQYF
TGCGCCAGCAGCCAAGCCTCCGTCGATACGCAGTATTTT
>NA|TRBJ1-1|NA|TRBV11-3
CASSLFGWTEAFF
TGTGCCAGCAGCTTATTCGGGTGGACTGAAGCTTTCTTT
>TRBD2|TRBJ2-3|NA|TRBV6-5
CASSRLAGTTDTQYF
TGTGCCAGCAGTCGACTAGCGGGGACCACAGATACGCAGTATTTT
>NA|TRBJ1-6|NA|TRBV5-1
CASSLEARGNSPLHF
TGCGCCAGCAGCTTGGAGGCCAGAGGAAATTCACCCCTCCACTTT
>NA|TRBJ1-2|NA|TRBV7-2
CASSFVAGGALDGYTF
TGTGCCAGCAGCTTCGTTGCGGGGGGCGCTCTTGATGGCTACACCTTC